The present T cell receptor (beta chain) was sequenced within a study of cytomegalovirus exposure and HLA in healthy donors. The CDR3 spans 13 residues. CDR1 and CDR2 (germline): MNHEY, SMNVEV (reference sequence). Trimming took 5 bases from V and 3 from J, leaving 9 bases between them. The PCR was carried out with 60 Vbeta primers and 13 Jbeta primers. Generated by immunoSEQ multiplex PCR, the TCRdb table keeps only in-frame clones and is missing some. The sample carries about 94,000 clones, roughly 78% recorded once. This TCR derives from a woman aged 55-69 years in good health and CMV-seronegative. The source material was PBMCs. The chain couples TRBV27 to TRBJ2-3, with D uncertain. The CDR3 DNA reads as TGTGCCAGCAGTATTATAGATACAGATACGCAGTATTTT. Its protein product is CASSIIDTDTQYF.